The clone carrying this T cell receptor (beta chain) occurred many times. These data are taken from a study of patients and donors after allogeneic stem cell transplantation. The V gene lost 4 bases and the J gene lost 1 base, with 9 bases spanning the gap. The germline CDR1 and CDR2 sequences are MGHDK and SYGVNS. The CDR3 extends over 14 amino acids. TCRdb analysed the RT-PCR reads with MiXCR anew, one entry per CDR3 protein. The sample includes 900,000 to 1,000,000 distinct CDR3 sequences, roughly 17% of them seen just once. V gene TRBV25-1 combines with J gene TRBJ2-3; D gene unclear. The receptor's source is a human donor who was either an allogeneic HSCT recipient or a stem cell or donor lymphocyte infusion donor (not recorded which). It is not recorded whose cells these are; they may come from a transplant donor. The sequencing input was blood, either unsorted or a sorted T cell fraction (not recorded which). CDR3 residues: CASSGLEGTDTQYF. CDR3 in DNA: TGTGCCAGCAGTGGATTGGAAGGCACAGATACGCAGTATTTT.